These 29 T cell receptor beta chains share one sample of origin, sequenced in a study of cytomegalovirus exposure and HLA in healthy donors. The PCR employed 60 Vbeta primers together with 13 Jbeta primers. TCRdb's copy holds only in-frame clones and misses some; the assay was immunoSEQ multiplex PCR. The data show under 150,000 clones, roughly four fifths seen once. What was sequenced was PBMCs. Every receptor here comes from a woman aged 45-65 years in good health and CMV-seropositive.

CDR3 in DNA: TGTGCCAGCAGCCAACGCCCGGGACAGGGAGAAAAGGGTGGCTACACCTTC. Translation: CASSQRPGQGEKGGYTF. The J gene is TRBJ1-2, the V gene TRBV4-2, with 9 bases matching TRBD1. The CDR3 covers 17 residues. Germline lookup yields CDR1 LGHNA and CDR2 YNFKEQ. The V segment lost 2 bases and the J segment 7 bases; nucleotides outside the gene matches: 14.

V usage is TRBV5-1 and J usage is TRBJ2-7; 7 bases line up with TRBD1. The trim removed 2 bases at V and 4 bases at J, leaving 9 bases unmatched. Germline V CDR1 and CDR2: SGHRS, YFSETQ. CDR3 length: 15 amino acids. The DNA for the CDR3 is TGCGCCAGCAGCTTCGACAGGGCCCAGGGGTACGAGCAGTACTTC. As protein: CASSFDRAQGYEQYF.

V gene TRBV5-4 combines with J gene TRBJ2-3; D is unresolved. Germline V gene data show CDR1 as SGHNT and CDR2 as YYREEE (reference sequence). V lost 0 bases and J lost 3, with 8 bases in between. The CDR3 spans 14 residues. CDR3 amino acids: CASSLVASTDTQYF. CDR3 sequence (DNA): TGTGCCAGCAGCTTGGTAGCTTCGACAGATACGCAGTATTTT.

This clone was found once. The V call is TRBV7-9, the J call TRBJ2-7, with 9 bases fitting TRBD1. J gave up 5 bases and V 5 bases, and 4 bases lay outside the gene matches. The CDR3 is 13 residues long. Per germline, CDR1 SEHNR and CDR2 FQNEAQ (reference sequence). CDR3 residues: CASSGQGNDEQYF. The DNA for the CDR3 is TGTGCCAGCAGCGGACAGGGGAACGACGAGCAGTACTTC.

The V and J genes are TRBV29-1 and TRBJ2-3; 12 nucleotides agree with TRBD2. Per the germline V gene, CDR1 is SQVTM and CDR2 is ANQGSEA. V trimming: 6 bases; J trimming: 0 bases; junction bases outside the gene matches: 1. The CDR3 runs 14 residues. The CDR3 loop is CSVGTSGSTDTQYF. CDR3 bases: TGCAGCGTCGGGACTAGCGGGAGCACAGATACGCAGTATTTT.

This clone was recorded only once. This rearrangement joins TRBV7-6 to TRBJ1-1; D gene uncertain. Germline V gene data show CDR1 as SGHVS and CDR2 as FNYEAQ. Between the trimmed V and J ends, which lost 4 bases and 8 bases, there was a span of 8 bases. The CDR3 extends over 11 amino acids. This CDR3 reads CASSSGREAFF. The CDR3 bases are TGTGCCAGCAGCTCTGGTCGGGAAGCTTTCTTT.

The rearrangement links TRBV13 to TRBJ1-3; TRBD1 aligns across 11 bases. Germline V lookup: CDR1 PRHDT, CDR2 FYEKMQ (reference sequence). The CDR3 is 18 residues long. Trimming removed 0 bases from V and 0 bases from J; junction bases left unmatched: 4. CDR3: CASSLGPDRGPSGNTIYF. The CDR3 nucleotides are TGTGCCAGCAGCTTAGGGCCGGACAGGGGGCCCTCTGGAAACACCATATATTTT.

This chain uses TRBV5-1 with TRBJ1-5, with D tentatively TRBD1 (6 bases). CDR3 size: 13 residues. From germline, CDR1 is SGHRS and CDR2 YFSETQ. V lost 2 bases and J lost 4, with 7 bases in between. The chain's CDR3 is CASSLQGNQPQHF. For the CDR3, the DNA is TGCGCCAGCAGCTTACAGGGTAATCAGCCCCAGCATTTT.

Only a few counts were recorded for this clone. The chain is built from TRBV15 and TRBJ2-4; the D gene is possibly TRBD2 (5 bases). V was trimmed by 0 bases and J by 0 bases, leaving 12 bases between them. Per the germline V gene, CDR1 is LNHNV and CDR2 is YYDKDF (reference sequence). This CDR3 spans 17 amino acids. The CDR3 protein is CATSRDFGGLAKNIQYF. Written as DNA, the CDR3 is TGTGCCACCAGCAGAGATTTTGGCGGACTAGCCAAAAACATTCAGTACTTC.

The genes are TRBV7-6 and TRBJ2-7; D uncertain. The germline CDR1 and CDR2 sequences are SGHVS and FNYEAQ. The ends were cut back, 5 bases at V and 3 bases at J, with 5 bases in the middle. The CDR3 has 11 residues. DNA of the CDR3: TGTGCCAGCAGCCCCGGCTACGAGCAGTACTTC. It encodes CASSPGYEQYF.

The chain uses TRBV6-8 and TRBJ1-5; D uncertain. Germline V gene lookup returns CDR1 MNHGY and CDR2 SAAAGT. The CDR3 consists of 19 residues. V dropped 6 bases and J dropped 2 bases, with 26 bases sitting between them. The CDR3 protein is CASRLSWWHPTGGNQPQHF. CDR3 sequence (DNA): TGTGCCAGCAGATTGTCTTGGTGGCACCCGACCGGGGGCAATCAGCCCCAGCATTTT.

The rearrangement links TRBV28 to TRBJ2-1, with 9 bases lining up with TRBD2. Germline V lookup: CDR1 MDHEN, CDR2 SYDVKM. J was trimmed by 8 bases and V by 5 bases; bases with no gene match: 22. The CDR3 loop spans 19 amino acids. CDR3 protein: CASSPLGGSGGLQGHEQFF. For the CDR3, the DNA is TGTGCCAGCAGTCCCCTTGGGGGTAGCGGGGGATTACAGGGCCATGAGCAGTTCTTC.

V is TRBV11-3 and J is TRBJ1-1; D may be TRBD1 (5 bases). V lost 2 bases and J lost 3, with 13 bases in between. Germline V gene data show CDR1 as SGHNT and CDR2 as YENEEA. CDR3 length equals 15 residues. The CDR3 loop reads CASSLRGGVDTEAFF. The CDR3 region has the DNA TGTGCCAGCAGCTTACGGGGGGGTGTGGACACTGAAGCTTTCTTT.

The chain links TRBV27 to TRBJ1-4, with 7 positions matching TRBD1. This CDR3 is built from 16 residues. Germline V lookup: CDR1 MNHEY, CDR2 SMNVEV (reference sequence). V shed 0 bases, J shed 7 bases, and the junction held 8 bases outside the gene matches. The CDR3 nucleotides read TGTGCCAGCAGTTTATCGAGAGGGGGCGTTGGTGAAAAACTGTTTTTT. Amino acids: CASSLSRGGVGEKLFF.

V is TRBV18 and J is TRBJ2-2, with TRBD1 identical over 9 bases. CDR3 length equals 16 residues. The trim removed 4 bases at V and 3 bases at J, leaving 6 bases unmatched. The germline gives CDR1 KGHSH, CDR2 LQKENI. CDR3 residues: CASSLTGGTDTGELFF. CDR3 nucleotide sequence: TGTGCCAGCTCACTTACAGGGGGCACGGACACCGGGGAGCTGTTTTTT.

The chain uses TRBV4-2 and TRBJ1-3, with a possible D match to TRBD1 (5 bases). Germline assignment: CDR1 LGHNA and CDR2 YNFKEQ. Trimming removed 0 bases from V and 0 bases from J, with 9 bases in between. The CDR3 is made up of 16 amino acids. CDR3 protein: CASSQDGGTSGNTIYF. CDR3 bases: TGTGCCAGCAGCCAAGACGGGGGGACCTCTGGAAACACCATATATTTT.

The genes are TRBV6-6 and TRBJ2-2, with D maybe TRBD2 (6 bases). The CDR3 extends over 15 amino acids. CDR1 is MNHNY, CDR2 SVGAGI, per germline (reference sequence). V was pared by 2 bases and J by 9 bases, with 16 bases between. Here the CDR3 reads CASSYPRDSIRELFF. The CDR3 bases are TGTGCCAGCAGTTACCCACGGGACTCCATCAGGGAGCTGTTTTTT.

V and J are TRBV5-1 and TRBJ1-1; 12 positions match TRBD1. Trimming took 4 bases from V and 0 from J; bases not matched to a gene: 10. This CDR3 region has 18 residues. Looked up from germline, CDR1 is SGHRS and CDR2 is YFSETQ. The CDR3 nucleotides are TGCGCCAGCAGCCTTGGGACAGGGGGCAGCTATATGAACACTGAAGCTTTCTTT. This sequence encodes CASSLGTGGSYMNTEAFF.

A word on this clone: This sample also contains other DNA sequences that code for the same CDR3. CDR3 sequence (DNA): TGTGCCAGCAGCGGACAGGGAAATTCACCCCTCCACTTT. Translated: CASSGQGNSPLHF. The rearrangement joins TRBV9 to TRBJ1-6; 7 nucleotides align to TRBD1. Per germline, CDR1 SGDLS and CDR2 YYNGEE. V trimming: 3 bases; J trimming: 7 bases; junction bases outside the gene matches: 1. The CDR3 contains 13 residues.

The CDR3 sequence is CASSHTTGAIRSPLHF. DNA for the CDR3: TGTGCCAGCAGCCATACGACAGGGGCGATACGTTCACCCCTCCACTTT. This sequence joins TRBV5-6 and TRBJ1-6, with TRBD1 identical over 8 bases. The CDR3 runs to 16 residues. V was pared by 4 bases and J by 9 bases, with 12 bases of the junction left unmatched. Germline V gives CDR1 SGHDT, CDR2 YYEEEE.

The rearrangement uses TRBV27 and TRBJ2-5; TRBD1 aligns across 8 bases. Germline CDR1 reads MNHEY; CDR2 reads SMNVEV (reference sequence). The CDR3 extends over 14 amino acids. V dropped 4 bases and J dropped 5; count of bases not matched to a gene: 6. CDR3 coding DNA: TGTGCCAGCAGTTACGCAGGGGGCGCGGAGACCCAGTACTTC. This sequence encodes CASSYAGGAETQYF.

This clone was seen a single time. The V call is TRBV19, the J call TRBJ2-3; D remains unclear. The V end lost 5 bases, the J end lost 0 bases, and 9 bases lay between the germline ends. The CDR3 runs 14 residues. Germline CDR1 is LNHDA and CDR2 is SQIVND (reference sequence). The CDR3 reads CASSELASTDTQYF. The CDR3 DNA sequence: TGTGCCAGTAGTGAACTCGCTAGCACAGATACGCAGTATTTT. The full variable domain, completed using reference TRBV19 and TRBJ2-3, is DGGITQSPKYLFRKEGQNVTLSCEQNLNHDAMYWYRQDPGQGLRLIYYSQIVNDFQKGDIAEGYSVSREKKESFPLTVTSAQKNPTAFYLCASSELASTDTQYFGPGTRLTVL.

The chain carries TRBV7-9 and TRBJ1-5; D not resolved. The CDR3 length is 15 residues. CDR1 and CDR2 (germline): SEHNR, FQNEAQ (reference sequence). Trimming shortened V by 5 bases and J by 2 bases, and 13 bases separated the two germline ends. Here the CDR3 reads CASSRGGNRNQPQHF. The CDR3 DNA is TGTGCCAGCAGCCGGGGAGGGAACCGCAATCAGCCCCAGCATTTT.

V usage is TRBV18 and J usage is TRBJ1-4, with 10 positions matching TRBD1. Germline V gene data show CDR1 as KGHSH and CDR2 as LQKENI. CDR3 length equals 14 residues. Losses at the gene ends were 4 bases for V and 12 bases for J; bases not matched to a gene: 8. The DNA of the CDR3 is TGTGCCAGCTCACTCGGGACAGGGGAAGAGGAACTGTTTTTT. It yields the protein CASSLGTGEEELFF.

The genes are TRBV10-3 and TRBJ1-2; possible D gene TRBD1, 5 bases. Germline CDR1 and CDR2: ENHRY and SYGVKD. The CDR3 runs to 13 residues. Between the trimmed V and J ends, which lost 6 bases and 4 bases, there was a span of 12 bases. CDR3 sequence: CAIRGGGGYGYTF. The CDR3, as DNA: TGTGCCATCAGGGGCGGGGGGGGCTATGGCTACACCTTC.

The chain couples TRBV30 to TRBJ2-1, with a possible D match to TRBD2 (7 bases). The CDR3 runs 13 residues. The germline V gene has CDR1 GTSNPN and CDR2 SVGIG (reference sequence). V lost 3 bases to trimming and J lost 12 bases, with 18 bases between them. This CDR3 reads CAWRRSGEGRQFF. CDR3 coding DNA: TGTGCCTGGAGGAGGTCAGGGGAGGGGCGGCAGTTCTTC.

This rearrangement joins TRBV7-3 to TRBJ1-6, with TRBD1 matching over 7 bases. There are 14 residues in the CDR3. Trimming at V came to 5 bases and at J to 10 bases, leaving 8 bases not matched to a gene. CDR1 and CDR2 from the germline V gene are SGHTA and FQGTGA. DNA of the CDR3: TGTGCCAGCAGCCTCCGACAGGGTCGATCACCCCTCCACTTT. This sequence encodes CASSLRQGRSPLHF.

The rearrangement uses TRBV6-5 and TRBJ1-2; 7 positions match TRBD1. Germline values: CDR1 MNHEY, CDR2 SVGAGI. This CDR3 contains 15 residues. Germline trimming cut 6 bases from V and 7 bases from J; bases unmatched to any gene: 14. CDR3: CASRLLAGTVGGYTF. The CDR3 DNA follows: TGTGCCAGCAGGCTCCTCGCCGGGACAGTCGGTGGCTACACCTTC.

The chain recombines TRBV6-6 with TRBJ2-2; 7 bases line up with TRBD2. CDR3 size: 15 residues. The germline CDR1 and CDR2 sequences are MNHNY and SVGAGI (reference sequence). The J segment lost 1 base and the V segment lost 6 bases, leaving 5 bases of the junction unmatched. CDR3 in DNA: TGTGCCAGCAGGACTGGCGGGGGGAACACCGGGGAGCTGTTTTTT. It translates to CASRTGGGNTGELFF.